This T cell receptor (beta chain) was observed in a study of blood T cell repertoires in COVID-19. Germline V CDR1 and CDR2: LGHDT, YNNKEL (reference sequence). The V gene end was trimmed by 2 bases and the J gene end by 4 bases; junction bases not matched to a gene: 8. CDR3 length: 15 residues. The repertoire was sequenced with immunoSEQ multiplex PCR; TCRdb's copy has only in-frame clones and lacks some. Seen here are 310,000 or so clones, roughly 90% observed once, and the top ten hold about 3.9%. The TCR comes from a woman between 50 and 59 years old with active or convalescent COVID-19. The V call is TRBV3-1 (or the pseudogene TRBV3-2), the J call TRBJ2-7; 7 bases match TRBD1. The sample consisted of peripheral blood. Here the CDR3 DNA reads TGTGCCAGCAGCCAACGACAGGGCTTAGCTTACGAGCAGTACTTC. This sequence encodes CASSQRQGLAYEQYF.